This is a list of T cell receptor beta chains from one sample in a study of T cell responses to AZD1222 COVID-19 vaccine. Using immunoSEQ multiplex PCR, the repertoire was profiled, and TCRdb retains in-frame clones only, with some absent. The sample shows under 200,000 clones, over 90% of them seen only once. Sequenced material: peripheral blood, taken on day 0 of AZD1222 vaccination. The receptors originated from an adult in good health. CDR3s include the opening cysteine and the closing phenylalanine or tryptophan.

CDR3: CASSPDRVEAFF
V: TRBV6-5
J: TRBJ1-1

CDR3: CASSAGGSNSPLHF
V: TRBV5-1
J: TRBJ1-6

CDR3: CASSEQGWGLVPSGNTIYF
V: TRBV28
J: TRBJ1-3

CDR3: CASSRKDSNQPQHF
V: TRBV3-1/TRBV3-2
J: TRBJ1-5

CDR3: CASSRDRENEKLFF
V: TRBV19
J: TRBJ1-4

CDR3: CASSARGLTLNEQFF
V: TRBV13
J: TRBJ2-1

CDR3: CASSYAEGVGEAFF
V: TRBV5-1
J: TRBJ1-1

CDR3: CASRGDPDYGYTF
V: TRBV2
J: TRBJ1-2

CDR3: CASSWGQVRSGELFF
V: TRBV7-9
J: TRBJ2-2

CDR3: CASSQDRDSNQPQHF
V: TRBV3-1/TRBV3-2
J: TRBJ1-5

CDR3: CATSRASTGYGYTF
V: TRBV15
J: TRBJ1-2

CDR3: CASSPRLAGEGDTQYF
V: TRBV18
J: TRBJ2-3

CDR3: CASSEGAGQDHTEAFF
V: TRBV6-1
J: TRBJ1-1

CDR3: CASSQGRDFIGDEQFF
V: TRBV4-2
J: TRBJ2-1

CDR3: CASSHPSSGVNYNEQFF
V: TRBV4-1
J: TRBJ2-1

CDR3: CASSLAHPQPQHF
V: TRBV12-3/TRBV12-4
J: TRBJ1-5

CDR3: CAWSTWALNTEAFF
V: TRBV30
J: TRBJ1-1

CDR3: CASSFGRSDGGEQYF
V: TRBV5-5
J: TRBJ2-7

CDR3: CASSQTTSANSYNEQFF
V: TRBV4-1
J: TRBJ2-1

CDR3: CASRRGQGNQPQHF
V: TRBV5-6
J: TRBJ1-5

CDR3: CASSTDSNNSPLHF
V: TRBV19
J: TRBJ1-6

CDR3: CASMIQGALDEQFF
V: TRBV6-5
J: TRBJ2-1

CDR3: CAISEDTDTQYF
V: TRBV10-3
J: TRBJ2-3

CDR3: CASSLLQGTEQYF
V: TRBV7-8
J: TRBJ2-7

CDR3: CASSVGGSYNGYTF
V: TRBV9
J: TRBJ1-2

CDR3: CASSPGQGPTTSYGYTF
V: TRBV5-1
J: TRBJ1-2

CDR3: CASSLARRYEQYF
V: TRBV12-3/TRBV12-4
J: TRBJ2-7

CDR3: CASSGTALNYGYTF
V: TRBV19
J: TRBJ1-2

CDR3: CASSTSGGYTGELFF
V: TRBV19
J: TRBJ2-2

CDR3: CASSEQGDSPLHF
V: TRBV7-9
J: TRBJ1-6

CDR3: CASSLRSRGTQYF
V: TRBV13
J: TRBJ2-5

CDR3: CSASGLAGGPRDTQYF
V: TRBV20-1
J: TRBJ2-3

CDR3: CASSSVPQGTEAFF
V: TRBV3-1/TRBV3-2
J: TRBJ1-1

CDR3: CASSAQGAREEAFF
V: TRBV18
J: TRBJ1-1

CDR3: CASSFRWGGETQYF
V: TRBV7-8
J: TRBJ2-5

CDR3: CATRGTGGTEAFF
V: TRBV10-3
J: TRBJ1-1

CDR3: CASKRQGSNTEAFF
V: TRBV10-1
J: TRBJ1-1

CDR3: CASSQSDDEKLFF
V: TRBV3-1/TRBV3-2
J: TRBJ1-4

CDR3: CASSGQSSYGYTF
V: TRBV10-1
J: TRBJ1-2

CDR3: CASSLGTAEETQYF
V: TRBV5-1
J: TRBJ2-5

CDR3: CASSRRRVLSSNYGYTF
V: TRBV13
J: TRBJ1-2

CDR3: CASRHWTGDTEAFF
V: TRBV5-1
J: TRBJ1-1

CDR3: CASSPGGAGGPEAFF
V: TRBV18
J: TRBJ1-1

CDR3: CAISESAGTSGSGNEQFF
V: TRBV10-3
J: TRBJ2-1

CDR3: CASSDGGTQEQYF
V: TRBV18
J: TRBJ2-7

CDR3: CASSGIAEPTDTQYF
V: TRBV18
J: TRBJ2-3

CDR3: CASSPGSGTSGESSYNEQFF
V: TRBV4-1
J: TRBJ2-1

CDR3: CASGILSVRNSPLHF
V: TRBV12-5
J: TRBJ1-6

CDR3: CASSQDNRIMDTGELFF
V: TRBV4-1
J: TRBJ2-2

CDR3: CASSYSGGWGTEAFF
V: TRBV6-5
J: TRBJ1-1

CDR3: CASSLTSGRVNEQFF
V: TRBV7-7
J: TRBJ2-1

CDR3: CASSEEGTVVTEAFF
V: TRBV6-1
J: TRBJ1-1

CDR3: CASSRGLAVADTQYF
V: TRBV5-8
J: TRBJ2-3

CDR3: CASSSQGAVEAFF
V: TRBV19
J: TRBJ1-1

CDR3: CASSKGRVGANEKLFF
V: TRBV21-1
J: TRBJ1-4

CDR3: CASGLQTSQIKGASSWLYTEAFF
V: TRBV12-5
J: TRBJ1-1

CDR3: CASSLAGSGRNEQFF
V: TRBV27
J: TRBJ2-1

CDR3: CASSLAKGRDTEAFF
V: TRBV11-1
J: TRBJ1-1